One sample yielded the 27 T cell receptor beta chains listed below, sequenced in a study of cytomegalovirus exposure and HLA in healthy donors. PCR amplification relied on 60 Vbeta primers (plus 13 Jbeta primers). Method: immunoSEQ multiplex PCR; TCRdb's copy keeps in-frame clones and lacks some. The sample lists approximately 140,000 clones, 73% occurring once. Specimen: PBMCs. The source of these receptors is a woman aged 35 to 49 in good health and CMV-seronegative.

V and J are TRBV27 and TRBJ1-5, with D perhaps matching TRBD1 (5 bases). Trimming removed 7 bases at V and 2 bases at J, with 24 bases between. The CDR3 is 18 residues long. Germline CDR1 reads MNHEY; CDR2 reads SMNVEV (reference sequence). CDR3 region: CASKGSGLSYLGNQPQHF. The CDR3 DNA is TGTGCCAGCAAGGGGTCGGGCTTAAGCTATTTGGGCAATCAGCCCCAGCATTTT.

This clone was recorded a few times. Here the CDR3 DNA reads TGTGCCAGCAGTACCTCCGGGACAGGGAGTTCACCCCTCCACTTT. Translating gives CASSTSGTGSSPLHF. The chain couples TRBV6-5 to TRBJ1-6; 9 nucleotides line up with TRBD1. The germline V gene has CDR1 MNHEY and CDR2 SVGAGI. V lost 5 bases, J lost 9 bases, and 8 bases stayed unmatched. The CDR3 extends over 15 amino acids.

This chain joins TRBV19 and TRBJ1-1; 9 bases fit TRBD1. CDR3 size: 12 residues. With 6 bases clipped from V and 5 bases from J, the junction kept 1 base outside the gene matches. Germline V gene data show CDR1 as LNHDA and CDR2 as SQIVND (reference sequence). The chain's CDR3 is CASSDRGTEAFF. The CDR3 DNA sequence: TGTGCCAGTAGCGACAGGGGGACTGAAGCTTTCTTT.

The chain is built from TRBV6-5 and TRBJ1-5, with D perhaps TRBD1 (5 bases). CDR1 and CDR2 from the germline V gene are MNHEY and SVGAGI. V dropped 8 bases and J dropped 7 bases, with 15 bases sitting between them. CDR3 length: 13 amino acids. The CDR3 nucleotides are TGTGCCAGCTCCTTGCAGGGAGGCCAGCCCCAGCATTTT. This codes for CASSLQGGQPQHF.

This clone was seen more than once but under ten times. V gene TRBV2 combines with J gene TRBJ1-1, with D hard to call. Trimming cost V 8 bases and J 12 bases, with 16 bases left between them. The germline gives CDR1 SNHLY, CDR2 FYNNEI. This CDR3 is built from 11 residues. CDR3 DNA: TGTGCCAGCTACGGACTCGGTGGAACTTTCTTT. Amino acid sequence: CASYGLGGTFF.

The chain uses TRBV7-2 and TRBJ1-2; 7 bases are shared with TRBD1. From germline, CDR1 is SGHTA and CDR2 FQGNSA. This CDR3 is 14 amino acids long. Trimming at V came to 6 bases and at J to 2 bases, leaving 6 bases not matched to a gene. The CDR3 bases are TGTGCCAGCAGTTTTGGACAGGTCAACTATGGCTACACCTTC. The encoded protein is CASSFGQVNYGYTF.

The chain has TRBV4-2 and TRBJ2-3, with D maybe TRBD2 (5 bases). Trimming took 0 bases from V and 0 from J, leaving 7 bases between them. The CDR3 has 15 residues. CDR1 and CDR2 (germline): LGHNA, YNFKEQ. The CDR3 DNA reads as TGTGCCAGCAGCCAAGAGAGGGTCAGCACAGATACGCAGTATTTT. Translated, it gives CASSQERVSTDTQYF.

Comment on this clone: Other DNA sequences in this sample translate to the same CDR3. V gene TRBV25-1 combines with J gene TRBJ2-1; TRBD1 might be the D (6 bases). V lost 2 bases to trimming and J lost 2 bases, with 7 bases between them. CDR3 length equals 14 residues. Germline values: CDR1 MGHDK, CDR2 SYGVNS. This chain's CDR3 is CASSEAGAYNEQFF. Written as DNA, the CDR3 is TGTGCCAGCAGTGAAGCAGGGGCCTACAATGAGCAGTTCTTC.

This clone has a single count. This chain joins TRBV4-1 and TRBJ1-1; D is perhaps TRBD1 (5 bases). The V end was cut by 10 bases, the J end by 8 bases, with 32 bases between. CDR1 is MGHRA and CDR2 is YSYEKL in the germline V gene. CDR3 length: 17 amino acids. CDR3 amino acids: CATASSFREAQLVEAFF. CDR3 coding DNA: TGCGCCACGGCAAGTAGTTTCAGGGAGGCCCAGTTGGTGGAAGCTTTCTTT.

V is TRBV28 and J is TRBJ2-5; 7 nucleotides agree with TRBD1. Germline CDR1 reads MDHEN; CDR2 reads SYDVKM. This CDR3 is built from 13 residues. Trimming removed 3 bases from V and 6 bases from J; junction bases left unmatched: 4. CDR3 sequence (DNA): TGTGCCAGCAGTTTCGGCAGGGGGAAGACCCAGTACTTC. This translates into CASSFGRGKTQYF.

V and J are TRBV18 and TRBJ2-2; no firm D call. This CDR3 has 15 residues. Germline V gives CDR1 KGHSH, CDR2 LQKENI. V dropped 3 bases and J dropped 2 bases, with 10 bases sitting between them. CDR3 sequence: CASSPSQVNTGELFF. The CDR3 bases are TGTGCCAGCTCACCGTCGCAGGTCAACACCGGGGAGCTGTTTTTT.

The rearrangement joins TRBV28 to TRBJ1-3; weak D call: TRBD1 (6 bases). CDR3 length: 14 amino acids. The V gene lost 6 bases and the J gene lost 4 bases, with 13 bases spanning the gap. The germline gives CDR1 MDHEN, CDR2 SYDVKM. CDR3 region: CASSPPGAGNTIYF. The CDR3 DNA is TGTGCCAGCAGCCCCCCAGGGGCCGGAAACACCATATATTTT.

V and J are TRBV5-1 and TRBJ1-1, with 7 bases matching TRBD1. In germline, CDR1 is SGHRS, CDR2 YFSETQ. This CDR3 has 15 amino acids. Germline trimming cut 2 bases from V and 14 bases from J; bases unmatched to any gene: 18. In nucleotides, the CDR3 is TGCGCCAGCAGCTTTGAAAACAGGGGACAAAGTTCGCGGTTCTTT. This translates into CASSFENRGQSSRFF.

As to this clone: This CDR3 is also generated by other DNA sequences in the sample. The chain carries TRBV9 and TRBJ2-3; D is ambiguous. The CDR3 has 16 amino acids. V was pared by 0 bases and J by 0 bases, with 11 bases between. The germline gives CDR1 SGDLS, CDR2 YYNGEE. Here the CDR3 DNA reads TGTGCCAGCAGCGTAGCACGGAGCACTAGCACAGATACGCAGTATTTT. This gives the protein CASSVARSTSTDTQYF.

This chain uses TRBV18 with TRBJ1-6, with D uncertain. The CDR3 consists of 16 residues. Looked up from germline, CDR1 is KGHSH and CDR2 is LQKENI. V gave up 2 bases and J gave up 6 bases, with 14 bases separating them. CDR3 amino acids: CASSPGLGRPNSPLHF. DNA for the CDR3: TGTGCCAGCTCACCAGGTCTTGGGAGACCTAATTCACCCCTCCACTTT.

J is TRBJ1-1 and V is TRBV7-8; no definite D call. The CDR3 contains 15 residues. CDR1 SGHVS and CDR2 FQNEAQ come from the germline V gene. V lost 5 bases and J 4 bases, leaving 17 bases between the germline ends. In DNA, the CDR3 is TGTGCCAGCAGCCCAGCCTCGCGGGGTGTCACTGAAGCTTTCTTT. This sequence encodes CASSPASRGVTEAFF.

With respect to this clone: The junction differs from germline at one of its ends, possibly a read error. J is TRBJ2-2 and V is TRBV6-1; D may be TRBD1 (6 bases). The germline V gene has CDR1 MNHNS and CDR2 SASEGT. This CDR3 is built from 14 residues. CDR3: CASGDRRFTGELFF. CDR3 in DNA: TGTGCCAGCGGTGACAGGCGATTCACCGGGGAGCTGTTTTTT.

This chain links TRBV5-1 with TRBJ2-7; TRBD2 matches at 9 bases. CDR3 length: 20 amino acids. J lost 6 bases, V lost 4 bases, and 26 bases had no gene match. Germline CDR1 and CDR2: SGHRS and YFSETQ. CDR3 sequence (DNA): TGCGCCAGCAGCCTCTGGGGCGGGGGGGCCGCCCCCCCTCAGTTGGGCGAGCAGTACTTC. Protein sequence: CASSLWGGGAAPPQLGEQYF.

There are a few counts of this clone. V usage is TRBV6-6 and J usage is TRBJ2-7, with 8 bases lining up with TRBD1. The CDR3 has 14 amino acids. Germline CDR1 reads MNHNY; CDR2 reads SVGAGI (reference sequence). V shed 6 bases, J shed 5 bases, and the junction held 9 bases outside the gene matches. DNA for the CDR3: TGTGCCAGCAGAGACCAGGGCAGGGGGCACGAGCAGTACTTC. Its protein product is CASRDQGRGHEQYF.

This clone has only one observation. The chain is built from TRBV5-1 and TRBJ1-2, with D maybe TRBD1 (5 bases). Germline CDR1 is SGHRS and CDR2 is YFSETQ. Trimming stripped 5 bases from V and 2 bases from J, with 16 bases between. The CDR3 has 15 residues. The CDR3 DNA reads TGCGCCAGCAGTCTCGACAGATCCTCAAACTATGGCTACACCTTC. Translation: CASSLDRSSNYGYTF.

In this sample, this clone turned up a few times. The chain uses TRBV10-3 and TRBJ1-1; D is perhaps TRBD1 (6 bases). This CDR3 spans 16 amino acids. Per the germline V gene, CDR1 is ENHRY and CDR2 is SYGVKD. Trimming removed 3 bases at V and 11 bases at J, with 25 bases between. CDR3 sequence reads: CAISDPDRPVGIVAFF. CDR3 nucleotide sequence: TGTGCCATCAGTGACCCCGACAGGCCGGTGGGAATCGTGGCTTTCTTT.

This chain uses TRBV5-4 with TRBJ2-2; D is perhaps TRBD1 (5 bases). The CDR3 runs 16 residues. V gave up 4 bases and J gave up 0 bases, with 13 bases separating them. The germline V gene encodes CDR1 SGHNT and CDR2 YYREEE (reference sequence). The CDR3 loop reads CASSLRREANTGELFF. CDR3 sequence (DNA): TGTGCCAGCAGCCTACGCAGGGAAGCGAACACCGGGGAGCTGTTTTTT.

A few counts support this clone. The rearrangement joins TRBV6-5 to TRBJ1-1, with D perhaps matching TRBD1 (5 bases). CDR1 MNHEY and CDR2 SVGAGI come from the germline V gene. V lost 0 bases and J 0 bases, leaving 8 bases between the germline ends. The CDR3 extends over 15 amino acids. The CDR3 region is CASSYSAGMNTEAFF. CDR3 bases: TGTGCCAGCAGTTACTCCGCAGGGATGAACACTGAAGCTTTCTTT.

The genes are TRBV15 and TRBJ2-1, with D perhaps matching TRBD1 (6 bases). The CDR3 runs 13 residues. From germline, CDR1 is LNHNV and CDR2 YYDKDF (reference sequence). Trimming cost V 8 bases and J 3 bases, with 11 bases left between them. As DNA, the CDR3 is TGTGCCACCCAGGGGTCCCTCTACAATGAGCAGTTCTTC. Its translation is CATQGSLYNEQFF.

The V gene is TRBV28, the J gene TRBJ1-1, with D possibly being TRBD1 (5 bases). From germline, CDR1 is MDHEN and CDR2 SYDVKM. The CDR3 spans 17 residues. V lost 3 bases and J lost 0, with 17 bases in between. The CDR3, as DNA: TGTGCCAGCAGTTTTCTGGCAGGGTCCCGAATGAACACTGAAGCTTTCTTT. Protein: CASSFLAGSRMNTEAFF.

A few counts support this clone. The chain uses TRBV19 and TRBJ2-2, with 12 bases identical to TRBD2. Trimming at V came to 6 bases and at J to 7 bases, leaving 6 bases not matched to a gene. Germline V gives CDR1 LNHDA, CDR2 SQIVND (reference sequence). This CDR3 region has 15 residues. The CDR3 region is CASSRLAGVVGELFF. The CDR3 bases are TGTGCCAGTAGCCGACTAGCGGGGGTCGTCGGGGAGCTGTTTTTT.

The chain employs TRBV7-2 and TRBJ1-1; perhaps TRBD1 as D (6 bases). Trimming took 7 bases from V and 1 from J, leaving 13 bases between them. Germline CDR1 and CDR2: SGHTA and FQGNSA. This CDR3 region has 14 residues. The CDR3 spells CASKYDRQNTEAFF. CDR3 bases: TGTGCCAGCAAATATGACAGGCAGAACACTGAAGCTTTCTTT.